These 9 T cell receptor beta chains were all obtained from the same sample, sequenced in a study of cytomegalovirus exposure and HLA in healthy donors. The PCR was carried out with 60 Vbeta primers and 13 Jbeta primers. Libraries were prepared by immunoSEQ multiplex PCR; TCRdb keeps only in-frame clonotypes and omits some of them. The sample yields 210,000 or so clones, roughly four fifths seen once. The sequencing sample was made of PBMCs. All receptors come from a woman aged 50 to 65 in good health and CMV-seropositive.

This clone appeared a single time. The rearrangement uses TRBV28 and TRBJ1-6, with a possible D match to TRBD1 (5 bases). Germline V gene sequence: CDR1 MDHEN, CDR2 SYDVKM. CDR3 length: 18 amino acids. V was cut by 6 bases and J by 4 bases, with 22 bases left in between. DNA for the CDR3: TGTGCCAGCAGGACAACAAATTCAGGGTTTCGGTATAATTCACCCCTCCACTTT. Its protein is CASRTTNSGFRYNSPLHF.

The V and J genes are TRBV29-1 and TRBJ2-5; the D gene is possibly TRBD2 (7 bases). V gave up 4 bases and J gave up 4 bases, with 13 bases separating them. The CDR3 runs to 13 residues. CDR1 and CDR2 (germline): SQVTM, ANQGSEA. CDR3 region: CSVGEGGGETQYF. The CDR3, as DNA: TGCAGCGTTGGGGAGGGGGGCGGAGAGACCCAGTACTTC.

The chain uses TRBV7-9 and TRBJ2-7; 7 bases are shared with TRBD2. The germline V gene has CDR1 SEHNR and CDR2 FQNEAQ (reference sequence). The CDR3 sequence is 15 residues long. The ends lost 5 bases at V and 4 bases at J; junction bases unmatched: 11. The CDR3 coding sequence is TGTGCCAGCAGCCCTTCCACGACGGGAGGATACGAGCAGTACTTC. Translated, it gives CASSPSTTGGYEQYF.

The chain has TRBV5-4 and TRBJ2-5, with TRBD1 identical over 9 bases. Germline assignment: CDR1 SGHNT and CDR2 YYREEE (reference sequence). V shed 4 bases, J shed 5 bases, and the junction held 6 bases outside the gene matches. The CDR3 sequence is 14 residues long. DNA of the CDR3: TGTGCCAGCAGCGATCCGGACAGGGGTGAGACCCAGTACTTC. Its translation is CASSDPDRGETQYF.

The V call is TRBV6-4, the J call TRBJ1-2; D gene unclear. V lost 2 bases, J lost 3 bases, and 19 bases lay in between. The CDR3 runs to 17 residues. Germline values: CDR1 MRHNA, CDR2 SNTAGT. The CDR3 loop is CASSDSLLGAEDYGYTF. The CDR3 bases are TGTGCCAGCAGTGACAGCCTTTTGGGAGCCGAGGACTATGGCTACACCTTC.

V is TRBV6-1 and J is TRBJ2-7, with TRBD2 as a possible D gene (7 bases). V dropped 6 bases and J dropped 0 bases, with 15 bases sitting between them. CDR1 and CDR2 (germline): MNHNS, SASEGT. CDR3 length: 15 amino acids. CDR3 loop: CASRPSGGPSYEQYF. CDR3 sequence (DNA): TGTGCCAGCAGGCCATCGGGGGGCCCCTCCTACGAGCAGTACTTC.

This clone occurred a few times. V gene TRBV6-1 combines with J gene TRBJ1-6; 8 bases fit TRBD1. Germline values: CDR1 MNHNS, CDR2 SASEGT. The length of the CDR3 is 12 residues. The V and J ends lost 11 bases and 12 bases, in that order; junction bases with no gene match: 9. The CDR3 coding sequence is TGTGCCGCGGAAGGACAGGGTGGACCCCTCCACTTT. Encoded protein: CAAEGQGGPLHF.

J is TRBJ2-2 and V is TRBV9, with 7 bases matching TRBD2. There are 13 residues in the CDR3. V shed 7 bases and J 7 bases; nucleotides not matched to a gene: 7. Germline CDR1 SGDLS, CDR2 YYNGEE. The CDR3 bases are TGTGCCAGCCGCCGGACTAGGAACGGGGAGCTGTTTTTT. It encodes CASRRTRNGELFF. The full variable domain, rest sourced from reference TRBV9 and TRBJ2-2, is DSGVTQTPKHLITATGQRVTLRCSPRSGDLSVYWYQQSLDQGLQFLIQYYNGEERAKGNILERFSAQQFPDLHSELNLSSLELGDSALYFCASRRTRNGELFFGEGSRLTVL.

The genes are TRBV27 and TRBJ1-4, with 8 bases aligning to TRBD1. Germline-derived CDR1 and CDR2 are MNHEY and SMNVEV (reference sequence). This CDR3 spans 16 amino acids. V trimming: 3 bases; J trimming: 8 bases; junction bases outside the gene matches: 11. For the CDR3, the DNA is TGTGCCAGCAGTTTCTCCGGACAGGGAGCATGGGAAAAACTGTTTTTT. It encodes CASSFSGQGAWEKLFF.